The entry that follows covers one T cell receptor (beta chain) sequence. Its antigen is unknown. V was shortened by 6 bases and J by 0 bases, with 10 bases between the two germline ends. The CDR3 loop spans 14 amino acids. The germline V gene has CDR1 SGHRS and CDR2 YFSETQ. Here immunoSEQ multiplex PCR was the method, and the copy in TCRdb shows in-frame clones only, minus some. The data hold roughly 2.2 million clones, with 85% to 95% observed a single time. Splitting the CD4+ cells yielded a CD45RA+ naive subset and a CD45RA-negative memory subset. This sample stems from a study of shared clonotypes between healthy human individuals. Study outcomes and limitations: A small donor pool kept down the genetic and exposure-history diversity that was represented. Non-shared clonotypes were found to have lower generation probabilities than the clonotypes that were shared by all four of the sorted-subset donors.

Sequenced input: naive CD4+ T cells from PBMCs. The subset is: CD45RA+ positively selected. The receptor's source is a man between 18 and 29 years old in good health. Some clones in this sample may be carry-over from other donors' samples. The V and J genes are TRBV5-1 and TRBJ2-1; D is undetermined. Written as DNA, the CDR3 is TGCGCCAGCAATAAAGACCCCTCCTACAATGAGCAGTTCTTC. This sequence encodes CASNKDPSYNEQFF.